The 3 T cell receptor beta chains below were found in one sample sequenced in a study of Ad26.COV2.S vaccination and SARS-CoV-2 variants. Treatment specified: around 19 received Ad26.COV2.S at low or high dose, single or two shots; 5 received placebo; per-sample allocation not given. The investigators took samples on day 63 after the first vaccine or placebo injection. The method was immunoSEQ multiplex PCR; TCRdb's version includes in-frame clones alone and lacks a portion of them. The profile shows about 680,000 clones, around 90% of them singletons. The specimen comprised peripheral blood, sampled in a trial of Ad26.COV2.S vaccine versus placebo. The source of these receptors is a person between 18 and 65 years old who received the Ad26.COV2.S COVID-19 vaccine or a placebo.

The rearrangement uses TRBV7-9 and TRBJ1-1; no firm D call. This CDR3 is built from 13 residues. The germline V gene has CDR1 SEHNR and CDR2 FQNEAQ (reference sequence). V was trimmed by 3 bases and J by 9 bases, leaving 14 bases between them. CDR3 sequence: CASSFNSAGKAFF. CDR3 in DNA: TGTGCCAGCAGCTTTAATTCGGCAGGCAAAGCTTTCTTT.

The chain has TRBV10-3 and TRBJ2-3; the D gene could be TRBD1 or TRBD2 (6 bases each). The CDR3 is 15 amino acids. V shed 5 bases and J shed 0 bases, with 12 bases lying between them. CDR1 and CDR2 (germline): ENHRY, SYGVKD. The CDR3 protein is CAISTGTLSTDTQYF. In DNA form, the CDR3 reads TGTGCCATCAGTACAGGGACTCTTAGCACAGATACGCAGTATTTT.

The chain couples TRBV4-2 to TRBJ1-1; weak D call: TRBD1 (5 bases). The CDR3 extends over 14 amino acids. Trimming removed 0 bases from V and 9 bases from J, with 14 bases in between. Germline loops: CDR1 LGHNA, CDR2 YNFKEQ. The CDR3 DNA reads TGTGCCAGCAGCCAAGACGCGGGGCAGGGAAAAGCTTTCTTT. Amino acids: CASSQDAGQGKAFF.